This T cell receptor beta chain was recorded in a study of T cells in Graves' hyperthyroidism and ophthalmopathy. Study summary: Peripheral blood was secured at the point of initial diagnosis, before any treatment. Regarding the study as a whole: Blood also carried most thyroid clonotypes expanded above 0.001.

The J segment lost 3 bases and the V segment lost 5 bases, leaving 9 bases of the junction unmatched. The CDR3 loop spans 15 amino acids. CDR1 MDHEN and CDR2 SYDVKM come from the germline V gene. In this sample, this clonotype turned up a few times. No antigen is known for it. Amplified regions were TCR beta CDR3 sequences from RNA transcripts. When the TCR CDR3 underwent first-round RT-PCR, the HTBI primer set was used. TCRdb reprocessed the multiplex PCR reads with MiXCR, giving one entry per CDR3 protein. The sample carries a few hundred thousand distinct CDR3 sequences, 11% to 15% recorded once. The receptor's source is a woman aged 40 to 50 with Graves' hyperthyroidism. Sequenced material: blood. The chain is built from TRBV28 and TRBJ1-2; TRBD1 matches at 7 bases. Here the CDR3 DNA reads TGTGCCAGCAGTCTCCTCGGAGGGGGCGACTATGGCTACACCTTC. The encoded protein is CASSLLGGGDYGYTF.